This TCR beta chain was documented in a study of T cell responses to AZD1222 COVID-19 vaccine. TCRdb's copy holds only in-frame clones and misses some; the assay was immunoSEQ multiplex PCR. Seen here are around 160,000 clones, approximately 94% observed once, and the top ten hold 4.5% to 5.5%. A note on this clone: The antigen remains unidentified.

The germline V gene has CDR1 SGHVS and CDR2 FQNEAQ. The V end lost 0 bases, the J end lost 3 bases, and 6 bases lay between the germline ends. The CDR3 covers 14 residues. Notes on the study in general: Just a handful of AZD1222 recipients were seropositive at baseline. Sampled repertoires all dated from after the peak T cell response. Vaccination with two AZD1222 doses was followed by a rise in Spike-specific TCR breadth and depth.

V and J are TRBV7-8 and TRBJ1-3; D might be TRBD1 (5 bases). The starting material was peripheral blood, obtained 28 days after the second AZD1222 dose. This clonotype was sampled from an adult who received the AZD1222 COVID-19 vaccine. The CDR3 sequence: CASSLARVGNTIYF. The CDR3 region has the DNA TGTGCCAGCAGCTTAGCCAGGGTTGGAAACACCATATATTTT. Drawing the rest from reference TRBV7-8 and TRBJ1-3, the complete variable domain is GAGVSQSPRYKVAKRGQDVALRCDPISGHVSLFWYQQALGQGPEFLTYFQNEAQLDKSGLPSDRFFAERPEGSVSTLKIQRTQQEDSAVYLCASSLARVGNTIYFGEGSWLTVV.